The 22 T cell receptor beta chains below were found in one sample sequenced in a study of cytomegalovirus exposure and HLA in healthy donors. Primers included in the PCR were 60 Vbeta and 13 Jbeta primers. TCRdb keeps only in-frame clones here, not all; method: immunoSEQ multiplex PCR. The data hold around 120,000 clones, with over 60% observed a single time. Sequencing was performed on PBMCs. These receptors all come from a young man in good health and CMV-seropositive.

The chain has TRBV7-8 and TRBJ1-6; 8 positions agree with TRBD1. CDR1 is SGHVS and CDR2 is FQNEAQ in the germline V gene. With V trimmed by 0 bases and J by 10 bases, 5 bases remained unmatched. The CDR3 is made up of 15 amino acids. CDR3 sequence: CASSLAGQVGSPLHF. CDR3 DNA sequence: TGTGCCAGCAGCTTAGCGGGACAGGTCGGATCACCCCTCCACTTT.

The chain has TRBV27 and TRBJ2-7; 8 nucleotides match TRBD2. Unmatched junction bases numbered 3, after V lost 2 bases and J lost 3 bases. The CDR3 is 14 residues long. CDR1 and CDR2 (germline): MNHEY, SMNVEV (reference sequence). CDR3: CASSLGLAGYEQYF. In nucleotides, the CDR3 is TGTGCCAGCAGTTTAGGACTAGCAGGCTACGAGCAGTACTTC.

The CDR3 DNA reads as TGTGCCAGCAGTTCCGGGGGAATTGAAGCTTTCTTT. Translating gives CASSSGGIEAFF. This rearrangement joins TRBV6-6 to TRBJ1-1; perhaps TRBD1 as D (5 bases). This CDR3 contains 12 residues. Germline V CDR1 and CDR2: MNHNY, SVGAGI (reference sequence). V dropped 4 bases and J dropped 7 bases, with 10 bases sitting between them.

Here the CDR3 reads CASSSQKQGAGEQYF. CDR3 in DNA: TGTGCCAGCAGCTCACAAAAACAGGGGGCTGGGGAGCAGTACTTC. This chain links TRBV7-6 with TRBJ2-7; TRBD1 matches 9 bases. The CDR3 has 15 residues. V trimming: 4 bases; J trimming: 7 bases; junction bases outside the gene matches: 11. Germline CDR1 SGHVS, CDR2 FNYEAQ.

The genes are TRBV6-6 and TRBJ2-1; 8 nucleotides agree with TRBD2. This CDR3 region has 14 residues. V lost 5 bases, J lost 3 bases, and 3 bases stayed unmatched. The germline gives CDR1 MNHNY, CDR2 SVGAGI (reference sequence). The CDR3 DNA reads TGTGCCAGCAGTCAGACTAGCGACTACAATGAGCAGTTCTTC. Translation gives CASSQTSDYNEQFF.

This chain joins TRBV6-5 and TRBJ2-1; 10 bases are shared with TRBD1. Germline values: CDR1 MNHEY, CDR2 SVGAGI. This CDR3 comprises 16 residues. V trimming: 0 bases; J trimming: 6 bases; junction bases outside the gene matches: 5. The CDR3 sequence is CASSYSRDRGRNEQFF. The CDR3 DNA follows: TGTGCCAGCAGTTACTCGAGGGACAGGGGACGCAATGAGCAGTTCTTC.

The CDR3 sequence is CASSPRQGAGANVLTF. The CDR3 coding sequence is TGCGCCAGCAGCCCGCGGCAGGGTGCTGGGGCCAACGTCCTGACTTTC. V usage is TRBV4-1 and J usage is TRBJ2-6; perhaps TRBD1 as D (5 bases). The CDR3 is 16 residues long. In germline, CDR1 is MGHRA, CDR2 YSYEKL. V lost 4 bases and J lost 2, with 12 bases in between.

The J gene is TRBJ1-1, the V gene TRBV19; D is ambiguous. Germline assignment: CDR1 LNHDA and CDR2 SQIVND (reference sequence). The CDR3 totals 13 residues. V was pared by 5 bases and J by 1 base, with 8 bases between. CDR3 sequence: CASSLGANTEAFF. Written as DNA, the CDR3 is TGTGCCAGTAGTTTAGGCGCGAACACTGAAGCTTTCTTT.

The V gene is TRBV23-1, the J gene TRBJ2-1; perhaps TRBD1 as D (7 bases). TRBV23-1 is placed among ORFs of uncertain function. V lost 3 bases and J 4 bases, leaving 19 bases between the germline ends. This CDR3 region has 17 residues. Here the CDR3 reads CASSHGQVGGVYNEQFF. CDR3 coding DNA: TGCGCCAGCAGTCACGGACAGGTCGGCGGGGTATACAATGAGCAGTTCTTC.

The chain joins TRBV6-5 to TRBJ1-1, with D possibly TRBD1 on 6 matching bases. V lost 7 bases to trimming and J lost 1 base, with 13 bases between them. CDR3 length: 14 residues. Per the germline V gene, CDR1 is MNHEY and CDR2 is SVGAGI. The CDR3 region is CASTSLGGNTEAFF. In DNA, the CDR3 is TGTGCCAGCACTTCCTTAGGGGGGAACACTGAAGCTTTCTTT.

The chain joins TRBV11-2 to TRBJ2-1; 10 bases are a match to TRBD2. J gave up 3 bases and V 4 bases, and 12 bases lay outside the gene matches. The CDR3 runs 18 residues. CDR1 is SGHAT and CDR2 is FQNNGV in the germline V gene. This chain's CDR3 is CASSWSPLAGVDYNEQFF. The CDR3 DNA is TGTGCCAGCAGCTGGAGCCCCCTAGCGGGAGTGGACTACAATGAGCAGTTCTTC.

V gene TRBV5-3 combines with J gene TRBJ2-7; D might be TRBD2 (6 bases). TRBV5-3 is treated as an ORF (open reading frame) with a function not yet certain. The CDR3 extends over 17 amino acids. V was clipped by 4 bases and J by 3 bases, with 23 bases between them. CDR3 residues: CARSPGWRGAVGYEQYF. The CDR3 nucleotides read TGTGCCAGAAGCCCTGGCTGGCGGGGTGCAGTCGGCTACGAGCAGTACTTC.

In this sample, this clone turned up a few times. The J gene is TRBJ2-7, the V gene TRBV7-8, with a possible D match to TRBD1 (5 bases). Trimming took 1 base from V and 2 from J, leaving 15 bases between them. The CDR3 contains 16 residues. The germline V gene has CDR1 SGHVS and CDR2 FQNEAQ. CDR3 residues: CASSLGAGMMAYEQYF. The CDR3 DNA reads TGTGCCAGCAGCTTAGGTGCAGGGATGATGGCCTACGAGCAGTACTTC.

The chain uses TRBV9 and TRBJ2-3; TRBD2 matches at 9 bases. Germline loops: CDR1 SGDLS, CDR2 YYNGEE. Trimming took 5 bases from V and 12 from J; bases not matched to a gene: 7. This CDR3 region has 12 residues. In DNA form, the CDR3 reads TGTGCCAGCAGTAGCGGGGGCCCCCCTCAGTATTTT. It translates to CASSSGGPPQYF.

V is TRBV5-4 and J is TRBJ2-5, with D uncertain. The V gene's germline CDR1 is SGHNT and CDR2 YYREEE (reference sequence). This CDR3 spans 13 amino acids. Deletions cut 4 bases from V and 3 bases from J, with 10 bases between. Written as DNA, the CDR3 is TGTGCCAGCAGCCCAAACGAGGAAGAGACCCAGTACTTC. Its protein is CASSPNEEETQYF.

Details on this clone: This sample also contains other DNA sequences that code for the same CDR3. The rearrangement links TRBV18 to TRBJ2-1; D is perhaps TRBD1 (5 bases). V was trimmed by 2 bases and J by 4 bases, leaving 6 bases between them. From germline, CDR1 is KGHSH and CDR2 LQKENI. This CDR3 contains 13 residues. This CDR3 reads CASSPTGYNEQFF. The CDR3 DNA follows: TGTGCCAGCTCACCAACAGGTTACAATGAGCAGTTCTTC.

This chain connects TRBV4-1 to TRBJ1-3; 8 nucleotides agree with TRBD1. The germline V gene encodes CDR1 MGHRA and CDR2 YSYEKL. The CDR3 spans 14 residues. V shed 4 bases, J shed 4 bases, and the junction held 3 bases outside the gene matches. The CDR3 sequence: CASSPDRVGNTIYF. The CDR3 DNA is TGCGCCAGCAGCCCGGACAGGGTAGGAAACACCATATATTTT.

The chain uses TRBV11-2 and TRBJ2-5; 9 bases fit TRBD2. J lost 1 base, V lost 1 base, and 4 bases had no gene match. CDR1 and CDR2 from the germline V gene are SGHAT and FQNNGV. This CDR3 is 16 amino acids long. In nucleotides, the CDR3 is TGTGCCAGCAGCTTAGTCCCAGCGGGGGGCCAAGAGACCCAGTACTTC. It is translated as CASSLVPAGGQETQYF.

J is TRBJ1-1 and V is TRBV5-1; no clear D gene. This CDR3 has 13 amino acids. V lost 0 bases to trimming and J lost 6 bases, with 9 bases between them. The germline CDR1 and CDR2 sequences are SGHRS and YFSETQ. The CDR3 nucleotides are TGCGCCAGCAGCTTGGGAGCGACCCCTGAAGCTTTCTTT. This gives the protein CASSLGATPEAFF.

V usage is TRBV5-4 and J usage is TRBJ2-3, with 10 bases lining up with TRBD2. The CDR3 length is 16 residues. Germline values: CDR1 SGHNT, CDR2 YYREEE (reference sequence). Trimming took 5 bases from V and 3 from J; bases not matched to a gene: 9. CDR3 coding DNA: TGTGCCAGCAGTCATACCGGGACTAGCGTAACAGATACGCAGTATTTT. Translated: CASSHTGTSVTDTQYF.

This rearrangement joins TRBV28 to TRBJ2-2; 8 positions match TRBD2. Germline CDR1 reads MDHEN; CDR2 reads SYDVKM. V dropped 5 bases and J dropped 7; count of bases not matched to a gene: 12. The CDR3 has 16 residues. The CDR3 here is CASSALSAGGGGELFF. The CDR3 coding sequence is TGTGCCAGCAGTGCCCTTAGCGCGGGAGGAGGCGGGGAGCTGTTTTTT.

The chain joins TRBV30 to TRBJ1-2; 9 nucleotides align to TRBD1. The trim removed 3 bases at V and 4 bases at J, leaving 18 bases unmatched. Germline CDR1 GTSNPN, CDR2 SVGIG (reference sequence). The CDR3 sequence is 18 residues long. CDR3 loop: CAWRKISSRDRVVYGYTF. The CDR3 DNA reads as TGTGCCTGGAGGAAAATATCGTCCCGGGACAGGGTTGTCTATGGCTACACCTTC. Together with reference TRBV30 and TRBJ1-2, the CDR3 gives the full variable domain: SQTIHQWPATLVQPVGSPLSLECTVEGTSNPNLYWYRQAAGRGLQLLFYSVGIGQISSEVPQNLSASRPQDRQFILSSKKLLLSDSGFYLCAWRKISSRDRVVYGYTFGSGTRLTVV.